The 18 T cell receptor beta chains in this list originate from one sample, sequenced in a study of OX40 agonist ivuxolimab in advanced cancers. Receptors were amplified or captured by the immunoSEQ multiplex PCR assay. In TCRdb, the immuneACCESS table is reduced to in-frame sequences with V and J assigned. These tables do not hold every clone; where another copy was compared, an unresolved V gene accounts for under half, and the others remain unexplained. The sample table shows about 84,000 clones, and roughly 94% are seen once. Clones ranked in the top ten supply roughly 9.6% of the sample. Material: CD4+ or CD8+ T cells sorted from blood, obtained in a trial of the OX40 agonist ivuxolimab. The receptors stem from an adult with an advanced solid tumor such as melanoma, head and neck, liver or kidney cancer.

The rearrangement joins TRBV1 to TRBJ2-7; TRBD2, as called in the table, went unchecked against the DNA. TRBV1 is listed as a pseudogene. This CDR3 comprises 14 residues. The CDR3 sequence: CTSSHHSVQYEQYF. The CDR3 DNA reads TGCACCAGCAGCCACCATAGCGTACAATACGAGCAGTACTTC.

CDR3 nucleotide sequence: TGTGCCAGCAGTGAAGCGCTTCGCGGGAAAGAGACCCAGTACTTC. This gives the protein CASSEALRGKETQYF. The rearrangement uses TRBV2 and TRBJ2-5; possible D gene TRBD2, 6 bases. Per germline, CDR1 SNHLY and CDR2 FYNNEI. V shed 0 bases and J shed 3 bases, with 11 bases lying between them. This CDR3 comprises 15 residues.

V gene TRBV5-4 combines with J gene TRBJ1-4; D may be TRBD1 (5 bases). The CDR3 covers 14 residues. The ends were cut back, 3 bases at V and 0 bases at J, with 6 bases in the middle. CDR1 is SGHNT, CDR2 YYREEE, per germline (reference sequence). CDR3 protein: CASSSGPTNEKLFF. CDR3 sequence (DNA): TGTGCCAGCAGCTCGGGACCAACTAATGAAAAACTGTTTTTT. Drawing the rest from reference TRBV5-4 and TRBJ1-4, the complete variable domain is ETGVTQSPTHLIKTRGQQVTLRCSSQSGHNTVSWYQQALGQGPQFIFQYYREEENGRGNFPPRFSGLQFPNYSSELNVNALELDDSALYLCASSSGPTNEKLFFGSGTQLSVL.

This chain connects TRBV4-2 to TRBJ1-5, with a weak D call TRBD1 (6 bases). Trimming stripped 0 bases from V and 1 base from J, with 13 bases between. The germline V gene encodes CDR1 LGHNA and CDR2 YNFKEQ. This CDR3 region has 17 residues. CDR3 coding DNA: TGTGCCAGCAGCCAAGAGTTGGCAGGGGCAAGCAATCAGCCCCAGCATTTT. The encoded protein is CASSQELAGASNQPQHF.

This sequence joins TRBV9 and TRBJ1-1; perhaps TRBD1 as D (5 bases). Looked up from germline, CDR1 is SGDLS and CDR2 is YYNGEE. The CDR3 spans 14 residues. V lost 3 bases and J 10 bases, leaving 19 bases between the germline ends. The CDR3 nucleotides read TGTGCCAGCAGCGCCTCAGGGTCGGAGGGCTTAGCTTTCTTT. It yields the protein CASSASGSEGLAFF.

The chain joins TRBV27 to TRBJ2-2; 7 positions match TRBD2. V lost 4 bases and J lost 3; bases outside the gene matches: 2. This CDR3 comprises 14 residues. Germline CDR1 MNHEY, CDR2 SMNVEV (reference sequence). The CDR3 here is CASSYSGYTGELFF. In DNA, the CDR3 is TGTGCCAGCAGTTATAGCGGGTACACCGGGGAGCTGTTTTTT.

The CDR3 DNA reads TGTGCCAGCAGTGACGATCTAGCGGGAGAAGCCGGGGAGCTGTTTTTT. Translating it yields CASSDDLAGEAGELFF. The V and J genes are TRBV25-1 and TRBJ2-2, with 10 bases aligning to TRBD2. Germline V gene sequence: CDR1 MGHDK, CDR2 SYGVNS. Trimming cost V 3 bases and J 6 bases; bases outside gene matches: 7. The CDR3 covers 16 residues.

The V and J genes are TRBV10-3 and TRBJ2-3, with 8 bases identical to TRBD2. V was pared by 2 bases and J by 3 bases, with 1 base of the junction left unmatched. The CDR3 spans 14 residues. Germline V gene sequence: CDR1 ENHRY, CDR2 SYGVKD. The CDR3 loop reads CAISEAGGTDTQYF. CDR3 nucleotide sequence: TGTGCCATCAGTGAGGCGGGAGGTACAGATACGCAGTATTTT.

J is TRBJ2-3 and V is TRBV5-4, with 7 bases aligning to TRBD1. CDR1 and CDR2 (germline): SGHNT, YYREEE (reference sequence). The CDR3 extends over 14 amino acids. J lost 2 bases, V lost 2 bases, and 2 bases had no gene match. CDR3: CASSFGQVTDTQYF. The CDR3 DNA reads TGTGCCAGCAGCTTTGGACAGGTCACAGATACGCAGTATTTT.

The V and J genes are TRBV5-6 and TRBJ1-2, with D possibly being TRBD1 (5 bases). The CDR3 loop spans 16 amino acids. V lost 4 bases and J 3 bases, leaving 19 bases between the germline ends. The germline V gene encodes CDR1 SGHDT and CDR2 YYEEEE. CDR3 region: CASSLLVQLGDYGYTF. For the CDR3, the DNA is TGTGCCAGCAGCCTCCTAGTCCAATTGGGGGACTATGGCTACACCTTC.

The chain combines TRBV27 with TRBJ2-1; TRBD1 or TRBD2 may be the D gene (5 bases each). Germline values: CDR1 MNHEY, CDR2 SMNVEV (reference sequence). The V gene lost 6 bases and the J gene lost 8 bases, with 20 bases spanning the gap. The CDR3 loop spans 15 amino acids. The CDR3 DNA is TGTGCCAGCAGGGGACCCTTACAATTACGGTATGAGCAGTTCTTC. Amino acids: CASRGPLQLRYEQFF.

The CDR3 sequence: CASSSPGGDRHYEQYF. As DNA, the CDR3 is TGTGCCAGCAGCTCCCCCGGGGGGGACAGGCACTACGAGCAGTACTTC. The chain couples TRBV5-6 to TRBJ2-7; tentatively, D is TRBD1 or TRBD2 (8 bases each). The V end lost 3 bases, the J end lost 3 bases, and 19 bases lay between the germline ends. The CDR3 has 16 amino acids. Germline CDR1 is SGHDT and CDR2 is YYEEEE.

The J gene is TRBJ2-3, the V gene TRBV29-1; 9 bases are shared with TRBD2. Germline loops: CDR1 SQVTM, CDR2 ANQGSEA. V was clipped by 7 bases and J by 0 bases; unmatched bases: 26. The CDR3 consists of 21 residues. This CDR3 reads CSDPPLAGIDLPYPSTDTQYF. In nucleotides, the CDR3 is TGCAGCGACCCCCCCCTAGCGGGAATAGATCTCCCCTACCCAAGCACAGATACGCAGTATTTT.

This chain joins TRBV7-9 and TRBJ2-5, with D hard to call. The germline V and J ends were trimmed by 4 bases and 2 bases, with 17 bases remaining between them. CDR3 size: 16 residues. Germline values: CDR1 SEHNR, CDR2 FQNEAQ (reference sequence). The CDR3 bases are TGTGCCAGCAGCTCCGTACCGATCGGGCCGCAAGAGACCCAGTACTTC. Translated: CASSSVPIGPQETQYF.

This clone occurred once. The J gene is TRBJ2-7, the V gene TRBV10-3, with D uncertain. Germline lookup yields CDR1 ENHRY and CDR2 SYGVKD. Deletions cut 4 bases from V and 0 bases from J, with 7 bases between. The CDR3 covers 13 residues. The CDR3 loop reads CAISAASSYEQYF. For the CDR3, the DNA is TGTGCCATCAGTGCGGCGAGCTCCTACGAGCAGTACTTC.

The chain carries TRBV11-2 and TRBJ2-7; D is possibly TRBD1 (5 bases). CDR1 and CDR2 from the germline V gene are SGHAT and FQNNGV. Trimming stripped 2 bases from V and 6 bases from J, with 17 bases between. CDR3 length equals 15 residues. CDR3 sequence reads: CASSLSAGFSGEQYF. DNA of the CDR3: TGTGCCAGCAGCTTATCGGCAGGGTTTTCGGGCGAGCAGTACTTC.

The gene calls are TRBV11-3 and TRBJ2-1; 11 nucleotides line up with TRBD2. The junction had 9 bases not matched to a gene; V was cut back by 1 base and J by 4 bases. The CDR3 is 18 residues long. Germline CDR1 reads SGHNT; CDR2 reads YENEEA. Written as DNA, the CDR3 is TGTGCCAGCAGCTTAGGCCTCCTCGGGACTAGCGGATACAATGAGCAGTTCTTC. Translating gives CASSLGLLGTSGYNEQFF.

The chain carries TRBV4-1 and TRBJ2-7; D is perhaps TRBD1 or TRBD2 (5 bases each). Trimming took 1 base from V and 2 from J, leaving 12 bases between them. Germline CDR1 is MGHRA and CDR2 is YSYEKL. This CDR3 is 15 amino acids long. Written as DNA, the CDR3 is TGCGCCAGCAGCCAAGCCGGGACCGCTACCTACGAGCAGTACTTC. Residues: CASSQAGTATYEQYF.